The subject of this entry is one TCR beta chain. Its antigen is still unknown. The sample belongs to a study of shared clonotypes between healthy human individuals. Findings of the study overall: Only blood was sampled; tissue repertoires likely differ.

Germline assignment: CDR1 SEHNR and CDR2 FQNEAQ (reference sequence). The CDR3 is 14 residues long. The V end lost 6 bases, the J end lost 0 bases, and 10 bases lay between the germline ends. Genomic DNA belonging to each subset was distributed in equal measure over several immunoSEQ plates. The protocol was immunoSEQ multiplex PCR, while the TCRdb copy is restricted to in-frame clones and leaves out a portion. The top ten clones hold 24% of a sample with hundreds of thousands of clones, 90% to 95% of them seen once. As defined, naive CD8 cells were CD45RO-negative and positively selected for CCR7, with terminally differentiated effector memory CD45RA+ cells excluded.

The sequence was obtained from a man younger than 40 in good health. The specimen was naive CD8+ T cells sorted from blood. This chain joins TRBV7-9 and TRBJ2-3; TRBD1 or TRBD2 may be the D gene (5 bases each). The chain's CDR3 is CASSEGLSTDTQYF. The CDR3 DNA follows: TGTGCCAGCAGTGAGGGGTTAAGCACAGATACGCAGTATTTT.